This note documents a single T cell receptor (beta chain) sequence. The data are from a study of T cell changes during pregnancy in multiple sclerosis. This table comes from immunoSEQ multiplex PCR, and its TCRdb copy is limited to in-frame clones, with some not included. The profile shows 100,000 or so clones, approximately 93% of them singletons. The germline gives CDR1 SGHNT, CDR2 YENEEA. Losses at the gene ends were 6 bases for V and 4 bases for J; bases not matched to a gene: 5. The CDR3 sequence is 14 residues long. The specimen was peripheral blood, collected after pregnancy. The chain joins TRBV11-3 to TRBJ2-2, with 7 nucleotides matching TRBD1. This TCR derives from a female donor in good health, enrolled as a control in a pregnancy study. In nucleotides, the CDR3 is TGTGCCAGCAGGGAGGCAGGGGGCACCGGGGAGCTGTTTTTT. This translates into CASREAGGTGELFF.